The 23 T cell receptor beta chains below all came from one sample that was sequenced in a study of human T cells and chemical hapten exposure. Time point reported: pre-sensitization, week 0. Treatment defined: therapeutic diphenylcyclopropenone sensitization with weekly scalp DPC. MiXCR, run by TCRdb on the RACE reads, gives a single entry per CDR3 protein. In the table there are roughly 81,000 distinct CDR3 sequences, 8.5% to 9% of which are singletons. The input for sequencing was whole blood, taken in connection with sensitization to the hapten diphenylcyclopropenone (DPC). These receptors were collected from a man between 35 and 55 years old with alopecia areata. Some clones in this sample may be carry-over from other donors' samples.

This clonotype showed up just a few times. This chain connects TRBV4-2 to TRBJ1-6; D perhaps matches TRBD1 (5 bases). Per germline, CDR1 LGHNA and CDR2 YNFKEQ. CDR3 length equals 17 residues. Trimming removed 0 bases at V and 0 bases at J, with 9 bases between. CDR3 nucleotides: TGTGCCAGCAGCCAAGATTCAGGGAGCTCCTATAATTCACCCCTCCACTTT. Its translation: CASSQDSGSSYNSPLHF.

In its sample, this clonotype was seen a few times. DNA of the CDR3: TGTGCCAGCAGTTTCCTCCCTAGCAATCAGCCCCAGCATTTT. This codes for CASSFLPSNQPQHF. This sequence joins TRBV12-3 or TRBV12-4 and TRBJ1-5; D gene uncertain. This CDR3 spans 14 amino acids. V dropped 3 bases and J dropped 0 bases, with 6 bases sitting between them.

The genes are TRBV23-1 and TRBJ2-7; maybe TRBD1 (5 bases). TRBV23-1 is marked as an open reading frame, function uncertain. The CDR3 is made up of 14 amino acids. V was pared by 2 bases and J by 2 bases, with 10 bases between. The CDR3 sequence is CASSQHAGPYEQYV. The CDR3 nucleotides are TGCGCCAGCAGTCAACACGCAGGGCCCTACGAGCAGTACGTC.

This clonotype was recorded many times. The genes are TRBV3-1 and TRBJ2-3; D may correspond to TRBD1 or TRBD2 (6 bases each). V gave up 1 base and J gave up 2 bases, with 10 bases separating them. The CDR3 spans 15 residues. In germline, CDR1 is LGHDT, CDR2 YNNKEL (reference sequence). The CDR3: CASSQVGGPTDTQYF. For the CDR3, the DNA is TGTGCCAGCAGCCAAGTGGGGGGCCCCACAGATACGCAGTATTTT.

This clonotype was detected ten times or more. The genes are TRBV3-1 and TRBJ1-6, with TRBD1 matching 9 bases. The CDR3 length is 15 residues. Germline CDR1 is LGHDT and CDR2 is YNNKEL (reference sequence). Trimming took 1 base from V and 6 from J; bases not matched to a gene: 1. The CDR3 protein is CASSQATGGNSPLHF. CDR3 in DNA: TGTGCCAGCAGCCAAGCGACAGGGGGTAATTCACCCCTCCACTTT.

This clonotype has more than one count but fewer than ten. The chain recombines TRBV6-5 with TRBJ1-6, with D possibly being TRBD1 (5 bases). The CDR3 length is 14 residues. The V gene lost 5 bases and the J gene lost 6 bases, with 11 bases spanning the gap. From germline, CDR1 is MNHEY and CDR2 SVGAGI. Here the CDR3 reads CASSNQGTNSPLHF. The CDR3 DNA reads TGTGCCAGCAGTAACCAGGGAACTAATTCACCCCTCCACTTT.

This clonotype has just a few counts. This chain joins TRBV7-9 and TRBJ2-6; D is ambiguous. CDR3 length: 17 amino acids. The germline gives CDR1 SEHNR, CDR2 FQNEAQ (reference sequence). V was shortened by 5 bases and J by 0 bases, with 14 bases between the two germline ends. The CDR3 is CASSRISVLSGANVLTF. CDR3 DNA: TGTGCCAGCAGCCGCATCTCTGTCCTCTCTGGGGCCAACGTCCTGACTTTC.

The chain links TRBV5-8 to TRBJ2-5; TRBD2 aligns across 13 bases. This CDR3 has 15 amino acids. The germline CDR1 and CDR2 sequences are SGHTS and YDEGEE. V lost 4 bases to trimming and J lost 5 bases; unmatched junction nucleotides: 5. This CDR3 reads CASSPGLAGDETQYF. For the CDR3, the DNA is TGTGCCAGCAGCCCCGGACTAGCGGGAGATGAGACCCAGTACTTC.

The rearrangement uses TRBV7-2 and TRBJ2-3, with D tentatively TRBD2 (6 bases). V lost 3 bases and J lost 4, with 17 bases in between. The CDR3 is made up of 16 amino acids. In germline, CDR1 is SGHTA, CDR2 FQGNSA. The DNA for the CDR3 is TGTGCCAGCAGCTTCTCCCCGTCCGGAGGGTCAGATACGCAGTATTTT. Encoded protein: CASSFSPSGGSDTQYF.

Only a few counts were recorded for this clonotype. The chain has TRBV27 and TRBJ2-7; 7 bases are a match to TRBD2. Per germline, CDR1 MNHEY and CDR2 SMNVEV (reference sequence). This CDR3 contains 14 residues. J lost 6 bases, V lost 5 bases, and 10 bases had no gene match. The CDR3: CASSPIGLGSEQYF. The CDR3 nucleotides are TGTGCCAGCAGTCCCATAGGACTAGGTTCCGAGCAGTACTTC.

Notes on this clonotype: A much bigger clone sits one base away, suggesting this may be a read error. The V and J genes are TRBV25-1 and TRBJ1-1, with D uncertain. CDR1 and CDR2 (germline): MGHDK, SYGVNS. CDR3 length: 15 amino acids. Trimming took off 1 base at V and 0 bases at J, with 9 bases between the two ends. The CDR3 here is CASSESDELNTEAFF. The CDR3 region has the DNA TGTGCCAGCAGTGAATCGGACGAGCTGAACACTGAAGCTTTCTTT.

This clonotype was counted ten times or more. This chain uses TRBV3-1 with TRBJ2-1, with TRBD2 identical over 10 bases. Germline V gene sequence: CDR1 LGHDT, CDR2 YNNKEL (reference sequence). CDR3 length: 15 amino acids. V lost 2 bases to trimming and J lost 7 bases; unmatched junction nucleotides: 5. Here the CDR3 DNA reads TGTGCCAGCAGCCAACCTAGCGGGAGTGAGAATGAGCAGTTCTTC. The encoded protein is CASSQPSGSENEQFF.

This clonotype has at least ten counts. The J gene is TRBJ1-4, the V gene TRBV7-2, with 10 bases matching TRBD1. The CDR3 totals 15 residues. Losses at the gene ends were 5 bases for V and 9 bases for J; bases not matched to a gene: 9. CDR1 SGHTA and CDR2 FQGNSA come from the germline V gene. In DNA, the CDR3 is TGTGCCAGCAGCCCCGCCCGGGACAGGGGACAAAAACTGTTTTTT. Amino acids: CASSPARDRGQKLFF.

This clonotype has only a few counts. The chain combines TRBV9 with TRBJ1-2, with D perhaps TRBD1 (6 bases). Germline-derived CDR1 and CDR2 are SGDLS and YYNGEE. Trimming stripped 0 bases from V and 7 bases from J, with 13 bases between. The CDR3 covers 14 residues. The CDR3 bases are TGTGCCAGCAGCGTAGAGGTCAGGGGAGGTGGCTACACCTTC. This gives the protein CASSVEVRGGGYTF.

This clonotype occurred many times. The V gene is TRBV6-6, the J gene TRBJ2-7; the match to TRBD2 covers 11 bases. Per the germline V gene, CDR1 is MNHNY and CDR2 is SVGAGI (reference sequence). The CDR3 length is 15 residues. V shed 2 bases, J shed 6 bases, and the junction held 6 bases outside the gene matches. The CDR3: CASSYTLAGGTEQYF. For the CDR3, the DNA is TGTGCCAGCAGTTACACCCTAGCGGGAGGTACCGAGCAGTACTTC.

The V gene is TRBV10-3, the J gene TRBJ2-3; possibly TRBD2 for D (5 bases). Per germline, CDR1 ENHRY and CDR2 SYGVKD. The ends were cut back, 0 bases at V and 2 bases at J, with 12 bases in the middle. The CDR3 runs to 16 residues. DNA for the CDR3: TGTGCCATCAGTGAGTCCGCGGGCGGAACCACAGATACGCAGTATTTT. Amino acids: CAISESAGGTTDTQYF.

This clonotype was recorded at least ten times. V and J are TRBV30 and TRBJ2-4; 8 nucleotides agree with TRBD2. This CDR3 has 15 residues. Germline trimming cut 4 bases from V and 2 bases from J; bases unmatched to any gene: 7. Germline CDR1 reads GTSNPN; CDR2 reads SVGIG (reference sequence). Here the CDR3 DNA reads TGTGCCTGGATGTCGACTAGCGCCCCCAAAAACATTCAGTACTTC. The encoded protein is CAWMSTSAPKNIQYF.

A few counts support this clonotype. The CDR3 DNA is TGTGCCAGCAGTACGACGAAAGGGATTAGCACAGATACGCAGTATTTT. Protein product: CASSTTKGISTDTQYF. J is TRBJ2-3 and V is TRBV28; D is unclear. This CDR3 is 16 amino acids long. Per the germline V gene, CDR1 is MDHEN and CDR2 is SYDVKM. Trimming cost V 5 bases and J 0 bases, with 15 bases left between them.

This clonotype came up a few times. The CDR3 loop reads CASSFPPKSITGADIQYF. In nucleotides, the CDR3 is TGTGCCAGCAGTTTTCCACCCAAGAGTATCACCGGGGCGGACATTCAGTACTTC. The rearrangement links TRBV12-3 or TRBV12-4 to TRBJ2-4; D could derive from TRBD1 or TRBD2 (5 bases each). The CDR3 covers 18 residues. The V gene lost 3 bases and the J gene lost 8 bases, with 26 bases spanning the gap.

The CDR3 is CSVRPMGANVLTF. DNA for the CDR3: TGCAGCGTTCGGCCTATGGGGGCCAACGTCCTGACTTTC. This rearrangement joins TRBV29-1 to TRBJ2-6; no clear D gene. Germline CDR1 is SQVTM and CDR2 is ANQGSEA. This CDR3 is 13 amino acids long. V lost 5 bases to trimming and J lost 4 bases, with 9 bases between them.

This chain joins TRBV20-1 and TRBJ2-1; D is possibly TRBD1 or TRBD2 (5 bases each). Trimming left V 1 base short and J 4 bases short, with 8 bases between. This CDR3 comprises 13 residues. CDR1 DFQATT and CDR2 SNEGSKA come from the germline V gene (reference sequence). CDR3: CSARVGPYNEQFF. CDR3 coding DNA: TGCAGTGCTAGAGTGGGACCTTACAATGAGCAGTTCTTC.

This clonotype showed up many times. The V gene is TRBV6-2 or TRBV6-3, the J gene TRBJ2-1; the D gene is possibly TRBD2 (6 bases). Trimming stripped 6 bases from V and 4 bases from J, with 13 bases between. The CDR3 spans 14 residues. From germline, CDR1 is MNHEY and CDR2 SVGEGT. The CDR3 bases are TGTGCCAGCAGGACTAGTCGGAGATACAATGAGCAGTTCTTC. Residues: CASRTSRRYNEQFF.

The V and J genes are TRBV4-3 and TRBJ2-5; 8 nucleotides agree with TRBD1. Germline CDR1 and CDR2: LGHNA and YSLEER. The CDR3 totals 15 residues. With 5 bases clipped from V and 2 bases from J, the junction kept 7 bases outside the gene matches. CDR3 nucleotide sequence: TGCGCCAGCAGCAGCGGACAGGGACAGCAAGAGACCCAGTACTTC. Translating gives CASSSGQGQQETQYF.